This passage covers 28 T cell receptor beta chains from one sample sequenced in a study of Graves' ophthalmopathy and Graves' hyperthyroidism (dated by TCRdb to the late 2010s). The run used an Illumina HiSeq 2000. For repertoire sequencing, the TCR beta CDR3 regions were amplified from RNA transcripts. The first round of RT-PCR was done with HTBI primers and the Qiagen OneStep RT-PCR kit, and was followed by a second round of multiplex PCR, then size selection and purification. TCRdb trimmed public reads at Q25 via fastp, called clones via MiXCR and kept in-frame beta chains. Duplicate CDR3 protein sequences are folded into a single record with the most common DNA and genes. This sample holds about 700,000 distinct CDR3 sequences; roughly 41% were observed only once. Of the sample, 40% to 55% falls within the top ten clones. Sequenced material: peripheral blood. The origin of the receptors is an adult man with Graves' ophthalmopathy.

V is TRBV19 and J is TRBJ1-2; 10 bases are a match to TRBD1. With V trimmed by 7 bases and J by 2 bases, 4 bases remained unmatched. From germline, CDR1 is LNHDA and CDR2 SQIVND (reference sequence). There are 14 residues in the CDR3. The CDR3 spells CASIPGQGNYGYTF. CDR3 DNA sequence: TGTGCCAGTATCCCGGGACAGGGGAACTATGGCTACACCTTC.

This clonotype occurred a few times. The V call is TRBV20-1, the J call TRBJ2-7; 8 bases line up with TRBD2. Germline CDR1 and CDR2: DFQATT and SNEGSKA (reference sequence). The CDR3 totals 14 residues. V shed 3 bases, J shed 4 bases, and the junction held 8 bases outside the gene matches. The CDR3 region is CSARGQRERYEQYF. CDR3 sequence (DNA): TGCAGTGCTAGGGGCCAGCGGGAGAGGTACGAGCAGTACTTC.

This clonotype was picked up one time. The chain uses TRBV9 and TRBJ2-5; TRBD2 agrees at 7 bases. V lost 3 bases and J lost 6; bases outside the gene matches: 8. The CDR3 is 14 amino acids. CDR1 is SGDLS and CDR2 is YYNGEE in the germline V gene. The CDR3 loop is CASSGSGGRKTQYF. The CDR3 region has the DNA TGTGCCAGCAGCGGAAGCGGCGGGAGAAAGACCCAGTACTTC.

The rearrangement uses TRBV7-2 and TRBJ1-5; the D gene is possibly TRBD1 (5 bases). Germline V lookup: CDR1 SGHTA, CDR2 FQGNSA. The CDR3 extends over 17 amino acids. V lost 5 bases and J lost 2, with 19 bases in between. The CDR3, as DNA: TGTGCCAGCAGCCCTCGGGGCCTCGTGAGCGGCAATCAGCCCCAGCATTTT. Its protein product is CASSPRGLVSGNQPQHF.

Many counts were recorded for this clonotype. This chain links TRBV7-2 with TRBJ2-5; D may be TRBD2 (6 bases). Germline-derived CDR1 and CDR2 are SGHTA and FQGNSA. The CDR3 totals 15 residues. V was trimmed by 2 bases and J by 0 bases, leaving 10 bases between them. CDR3 in amino acids: CASSLWPSDQETQYF. The DNA of the CDR3 is TGTGCCAGCAGCTTATGGCCTAGCGACCAAGAGACCCAGTACTTC.

The chain joins TRBV2 to TRBJ1-2; D perhaps matches TRBD1 (5 bases). CDR1 is SNHLY and CDR2 is FYNNEI in the germline V gene. The CDR3 spans 12 residues. The V gene lost 5 bases and the J gene lost 7 bases, with 11 bases spanning the gap. The chain's CDR3 is CASSYGGSGYTF. CDR3 nucleotides: TGTGCCAGCAGTTATGGGGGTTCTGGCTACACCTTC.

Many counts were recorded for this clonotype. The chain has TRBV6-6 and TRBJ2-7; D may be TRBD1 (6 bases). The CDR3 loop spans 13 amino acids. The V gene's germline CDR1 is MNHNY and CDR2 SVGAGI (reference sequence). V gave up 2 bases and J gave up 3 bases, with 8 bases separating them. The CDR3 bases are TGTGCCAGCAGTTACCTACAGGGCTACGAGCAGTACTTC. Translating gives CASSYLQGYEQYF.

The J gene is TRBJ1-1, the V gene TRBV19; 7 bases agree with TRBD1. V lost 11 bases to trimming and J lost 3 bases; unmatched junction nucleotides: 9. The length of the CDR3 is 13 residues. Per the germline V gene, CDR1 is LNHDA and CDR2 is SQIVND (reference sequence). The CDR3 protein is CASRPQGHTEAFF. CDR3 sequence (DNA): TGTGCCTCAAGGCCACAGGGGCACACTGAAGCTTTCTTT.

About this clonotype itself: A much larger clonotype is one base distant, so this may be a read error. The chain is built from TRBV19 and TRBJ1-6; 8 nucleotides line up with TRBD1. CDR3 length equals 15 residues. Germline V gene data show CDR1 as LNHDA and CDR2 as SQIVND (reference sequence). V lost 8 bases and J lost 6; bases outside the gene matches: 9. The chain's CDR3 is CASQARTGINSPLHF. In nucleotides, the CDR3 is TGTGCCAGTCAGGCTAGGACAGGGATTAATTCACCCCTCCACTTT. Together with reference TRBV19 and TRBJ1-6, the CDR3 gives the full variable domain: DGGITQSPKYLFRKEGQNVTLSCEQNLNHDAMYWYRQDPGQGLRLIYYSQIVNDFQKGDIAEGYSVSREKKESFPLTVTSAQKNPTAFYLCASQARTGINSPLHFGNGTRLTVT.

The V call is TRBV20-1, the J call TRBJ2-7; 8 positions match TRBD1. Per germline, CDR1 DFQATT and CDR2 SNEGSKA (reference sequence). This CDR3 has 14 residues. The V segment lost 1 base and the J segment 7 bases; nucleotides outside the gene matches: 9. Here the CDR3 DNA reads TGCAGTGCTAGAGTCCAGGGGGCAACCGGGGAGCAGTACTTC. Translated, it gives CSARVQGATGEQYF.

Turning to this clonotype: One base away lies a much larger clone, so this may be a sequencing read error. The CDR3 DNA follows: TGTGCCAGCAGCCGGCTCGAGGGCGATGGCTACACCTTC. Amino acid sequence: CASSRLEGDGYTF. The J gene is TRBJ1-2, the V gene TRBV7-2; D not certain. This CDR3 has 13 amino acids. V gave up 5 bases and J gave up 6 bases, with 13 bases separating them. Per germline, CDR1 SGHTA and CDR2 FQGNSA.

This clonotype was counted a few times. This chain connects TRBV20-1 to TRBJ1-2, with 8 bases matching TRBD1. Germline lookup yields CDR1 DFQATT and CDR2 SNEGSKA (reference sequence). The CDR3 covers 15 residues. Trimming cost V 0 bases and J 4 bases; bases outside gene matches: 7. CDR3 in amino acids: CSARDEGDRIYGYTF. In DNA, the CDR3 is TGCAGTGCTAGAGATGAAGGGGACAGGATCTATGGCTACACCTTC.

This sequence joins TRBV6-1 and TRBJ2-7; 7 bases are a match to TRBD1. Germline CDR1 is MNHNS and CDR2 is SASEGT. The CDR3 runs to 15 residues. V trimming: 5 bases; J trimming: 4 bases; junction bases outside the gene matches: 11. The CDR3 DNA is TGTGCCAGCAGTAAAGTCTCCGGGACAGATTACGAGCAGTACTTC. This translates into CASSKVSGTDYEQYF.

The chain recombines TRBV2 with TRBJ1-4, with 7 bases aligning to TRBD1. V shed 6 bases, J shed 1 base, and the junction held 8 bases outside the gene matches. Germline-derived CDR1 and CDR2 are SNHLY and FYNNEI. This CDR3 is built from 16 residues. The CDR3 protein is CASRKGGMGTNEKLFF. CDR3 coding DNA: TGTGCCAGCAGGAAAGGGGGCATGGGAACTAATGAAAAACTGTTTTTT.

This clonotype showed up many times. This chain connects TRBV19 to TRBJ2-5; 9 nucleotides line up with TRBD1. There are 14 residues in the CDR3. J gave up 5 bases and V 3 bases, and 4 bases lay outside the gene matches. Germline lookup yields CDR1 LNHDA and CDR2 SQIVND (reference sequence). CDR3 coding DNA: TGTGCCAGTAGTATGGGACAGGGTGCGGAGACCCAGTACTTC. Translated: CASSMGQGAETQYF. Drawing the rest from reference TRBV19 and TRBJ2-5, the complete variable domain is DGGITQSPKYLFRKEGQNVTLSCEQNLNHDAMYWYRQDPGQGLRLIYYSQIVNDFQKGDIAEGYSVSREKKESFPLTVTSAQKNPTAFYLCASSMGQGAETQYFGPGTRLLVL.

In its sample, this clonotype was seen many times. The V call is TRBV20-1, the J call TRBJ1-1, with a weak D call TRBD1 (6 bases). The CDR3 is made up of 12 amino acids. Germline V gives CDR1 DFQATT, CDR2 SNEGSKA (reference sequence). With 5 bases removed from V and 4 bases from J, the gap between germline ends came to 11 bases. CDR3 nucleotides: TGCAGTGCTCAGGGGTTTGGCACTGAAGCTTTCTTT. The encoded protein is CSAQGFGTEAFF.

The chain is built from TRBV24-1 and TRBJ2-2, with D uncertain. Trimming removed 8 bases at V and 5 bases at J, with 14 bases between. Per the germline V gene, CDR1 is KGHDR and CDR2 is SFDVKD. The CDR3 covers 14 residues. The CDR3 region has the DNA TGTGCCACCATCAGGTCAGGACCTACCGGGGAGCTGTTTTTT. It yields the protein CATIRSGPTGELFF.

The gene calls are TRBV7-9 and TRBJ2-2; D is possibly TRBD2 (5 bases). The CDR3 is made up of 12 amino acids. Germline-derived CDR1 and CDR2 are SEHNR and FQNEAQ (reference sequence). Trimming cost V 8 bases and J 6 bases, with 10 bases left between them. CDR3 sequence: CASAGIAGELFF. In nucleotides, the CDR3 is TGTGCCAGCGCGGGTATAGCCGGGGAGCTGTTTTTT.

This clonotype was found many times. This chain connects TRBV2 to TRBJ1-1, with D maybe TRBD1 (6 bases). The V and J ends lost 6 bases and 5 bases respectively, with 16 bases between them. Germline CDR1 is SNHLY and CDR2 is FYNNEI. The CDR3 extends over 14 amino acids. CDR3 loop: CASSETGRGTEAFF. In DNA form, the CDR3 reads TGTGCCAGCAGCGAAACAGGGAGGGGAACTGAAGCTTTCTTT.

The chain carries TRBV29-1 and TRBJ1-2; TRBD1 aligns across 9 bases. The V gene's germline CDR1 is SQVTM and CDR2 ANQGSEA. The V and J ends lost 7 bases and 6 bases, in that order; junction bases with no gene match: 9. The CDR3 loop spans 13 amino acids. CDR3 sequence: CSATGQGIDGYTF. CDR3 DNA sequence: TGCAGCGCTACGGGACAGGGAATTGATGGCTACACCTTC.

The rearrangement joins TRBV12-3 or TRBV12-4 to TRBJ2-7, with a weak D call TRBD2 (5 bases). This CDR3 contains 14 residues. V lost 3 bases and J 0 bases, leaving 9 bases between the germline ends. The CDR3 loop is CASSFSADSYEQYF. CDR3 nucleotides: TGTGCCAGCAGTTTCTCAGCGGACTCCTACGAGCAGTACTTC.

This clonotype has only one observation. The gene calls are TRBV3-1 and TRBJ2-5; D gene ambiguous. Trimming took off 10 bases at V and 7 bases at J, with 7 bases between the two ends. The CDR3 covers 9 residues. CDR1 LGHDT and CDR2 YNNKEL come from the germline V gene (reference sequence). CDR3 residues: CATHGTQYF. CDR3 DNA: TGTGCCACCCACGGGACCCAGTACTTC.

The chain joins TRBV7-3 to TRBJ2-7; TRBD1 matches 9 bases. The CDR3 runs 15 residues. Trimming removed 3 bases from V and 5 bases from J; junction bases left unmatched: 8. Per the germline V gene, CDR1 is SGHTA and CDR2 is FQGTGA. CDR3 bases: TGTGCCAGCAGCTTCGCCGGGACAGGGTACCACGAGCAGTACTTC. As protein: CASSFAGTGYHEQYF.

Regarding this clonotype: Relative to the germline gene, one junction end is altered; a read error may explain this. This chain uses TRBV7-9 with TRBJ2-2; maybe TRBD2 (6 bases). Germline V CDR1 and CDR2: SEHNR, FQNEAQ (reference sequence). The CDR3 is made up of 14 amino acids. The CDR3 DNA reads as TGCGCCAGCAGCCCGGGGACTCCCACCGGGGAGCTGTTTTTT. Protein product: CASSPGTPTGELFF.

In the case of this clonotype: A much larger clone lies one base from this, so it may be a read error. This chain connects TRBV19 to TRBJ1-1, with D uncertain. CDR1 LNHDA and CDR2 SQIVND come from the germline V gene (reference sequence). The CDR3 extends over 14 amino acids. Trimming cost V 5 bases and J 0 bases, with 10 bases left between them. The CDR3 reads CASSGAAVNTEAFF. The DNA for the CDR3 is TGTGCCAGTAGTGGAGCGGCAGTGAACACTGAAGCTTTCTTT.

For this clonotype: This may stem from a read error, because a much larger clone lies one nucleotide away. The chain joins TRBV2 to TRBJ2-7; D not certain. This CDR3 comprises 14 residues. V lost 3 bases, J lost 3 bases, and 12 bases lay in between. CDR1 is SNHLY, CDR2 FYNNEI, per germline. The CDR3 region is CASSDGQFFYEQYF. The CDR3 coding sequence is TGTGCCAGCAGTGATGGTCAATTTTTCTACGAGCAGTACTTC. Looking up the rest from reference TRBV2 and TRBJ2-7 gives the full variable domain: EPEVTQTPSHQVTQMGQEVILRCVPISNHLYFYWYRQILGQKVEFLVSFYNNEISEKSEIFDDQFSVERPDGSNFTLKIRSTKLEDSAMYFCASSDGQFFYEQYFGPGTRLTVT.

This clonotype was seen more than once but under ten times. The CDR3, as DNA: TGCGCCAGCAGCCAGACTCGCTTCTACGAGCAGTACTTC. Amino acids: CASSQTRFYEQYF. The V call is TRBV5-1, the J call TRBJ2-7, with D uncertain. Trimming shortened V by 4 bases and J by 3 bases, and 11 bases separated the two germline ends. This CDR3 has 13 amino acids. The germline CDR1 and CDR2 sequences are SGHRS and YFSETQ. Combining the CDR3 with reference TRBV5-1 and TRBJ2-7 gives the whole variable domain KAGVTQTPRYLIKTRGQQVTLSCSPISGHRSVSWYQQTPGQGLQFLFEYFSETQRNKGNFPGRFSGRQFSNSRSEMNVSTLELGDSALYLCASSQTRFYEQYFGPGTRLTVT.

Only a few counts were recorded for this clonotype. A junction end diverges from the germline sequence, so it may reflect a read error. The genes are TRBV6-4 and TRBJ1-4; D is unclear. The CDR3 spans 15 residues. Germline V gene lookup returns CDR1 MRHNA and CDR2 SNTAGT. This CDR3 reads CASSYSWGDNEKLFF. The CDR3 DNA is TGTGCCAGCAGTTACTCTTGGGGAGATAATGAAAAACTGTTTTTT.